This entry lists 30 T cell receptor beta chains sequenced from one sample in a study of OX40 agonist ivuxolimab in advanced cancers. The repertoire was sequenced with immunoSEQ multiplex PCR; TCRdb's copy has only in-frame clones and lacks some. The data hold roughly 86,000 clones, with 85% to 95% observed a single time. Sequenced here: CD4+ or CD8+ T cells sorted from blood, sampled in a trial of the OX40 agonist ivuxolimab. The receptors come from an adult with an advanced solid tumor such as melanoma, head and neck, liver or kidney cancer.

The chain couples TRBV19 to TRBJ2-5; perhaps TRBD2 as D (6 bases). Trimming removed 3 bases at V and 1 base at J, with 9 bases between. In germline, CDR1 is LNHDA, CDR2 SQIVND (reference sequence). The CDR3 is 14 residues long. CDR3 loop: CASSIGGIQETQYF. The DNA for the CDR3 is TGTGCCAGTAGTATTGGCGGGATCCAAGAGACCCAGTACTTC. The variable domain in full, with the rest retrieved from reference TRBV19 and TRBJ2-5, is DGGITQSPKYLFRKEGQNVTLSCEQNLNHDAMYWYRQDPGQGLRLIYYSQIVNDFQKGDIAEGYSVSREKKESFPLTVTSAQKNPTAFYLCASSIGGIQETQYFGPGTRLLVL.

This CDR3 reads CATSRAGAPYEQYF. The CDR3 DNA reads as TGTGCCACCAGCCGGGCGGGGGCTCCCTACGAGCAGTACTTC. This chain connects TRBV15 to TRBJ2-7; D possibly corresponds to TRBD2 (7 bases). Germline values: CDR1 LNHNV, CDR2 YYDKDF (reference sequence). This CDR3 spans 14 amino acids. V was clipped by 5 bases and J by 2 bases, with 13 bases between them. Full variable domain (missing parts from reference TRBV15 and TRBJ2-7): DAMVIQNPRYQVTQFGKPVTLSCSQTLNHNVMYWYQQKSSQAPKLLFHYYDKDFNNEADTPDNFQSRRPNTSFCFLDIRSPGLGDTAMYLCATSRAGAPYEQYFGPGTRLTVT.

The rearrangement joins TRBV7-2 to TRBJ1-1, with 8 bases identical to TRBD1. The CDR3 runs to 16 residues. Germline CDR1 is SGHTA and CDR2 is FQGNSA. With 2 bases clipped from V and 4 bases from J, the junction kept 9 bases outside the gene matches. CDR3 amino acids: CASSLQGAGYSTEAFF. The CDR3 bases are TGTGCCAGCAGCTTACAGGGGGCGGGTTATAGCACTGAAGCTTTCTTT.

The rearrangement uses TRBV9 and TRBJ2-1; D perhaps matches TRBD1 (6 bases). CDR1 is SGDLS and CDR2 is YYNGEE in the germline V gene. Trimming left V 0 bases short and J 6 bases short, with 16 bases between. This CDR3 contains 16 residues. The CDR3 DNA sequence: TGTGCCAGCAGCGTAGTTTCGAGGGGACACACCAATGAGCAGTTCTTC. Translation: CASSVVSRGHTNEQFF.

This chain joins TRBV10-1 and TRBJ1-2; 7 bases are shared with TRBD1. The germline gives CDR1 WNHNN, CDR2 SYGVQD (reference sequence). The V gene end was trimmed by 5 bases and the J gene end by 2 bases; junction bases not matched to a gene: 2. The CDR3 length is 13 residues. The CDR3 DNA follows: TGCGCCAGCAGTCAGGGGGGCAACTATGGCTACACCTTC. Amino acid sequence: CASSQGGNYGYTF.

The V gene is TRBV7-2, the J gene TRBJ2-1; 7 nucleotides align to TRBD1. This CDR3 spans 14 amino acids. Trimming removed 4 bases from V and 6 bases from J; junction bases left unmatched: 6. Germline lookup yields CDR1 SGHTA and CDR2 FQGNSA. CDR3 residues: CASSSDRWSNEQFF. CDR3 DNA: TGTGCCAGCAGCTCGGACAGGTGGAGCAATGAGCAGTTCTTC. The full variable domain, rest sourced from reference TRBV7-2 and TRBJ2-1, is GAGVSQSPSNKVTEKGKDVELRCDPISGHTALYWYRQSLGQGLEFLIYFQGNSAPDKSGLPSDRFSAERTGGSVSTLTIQRTQQEDSAVYLCASSSDRWSNEQFFGPGTRLTVL.

This CDR3 is CASSLIGYVDNEQFF. CDR3 coding DNA: TGTGCCAGCAGCTTAATAGGGTATGTCGACAATGAGCAGTTCTTC. The rearrangement joins TRBV5-6 to TRBJ2-1; D is undetermined. V lost 2 bases and J 5 bases, leaving 14 bases between the germline ends. Germline V lookup: CDR1 SGHDT, CDR2 YYEEEE. CDR3 size: 15 residues.

The CDR3 DNA sequence: TGTGCCAGCAGCTTAGAGACAGGGGGCTATGGCTACACCTTC. Its protein product is CASSLETGGYGYTF. The J gene is TRBJ1-2, the V gene TRBV7-2, with 9 bases aligning to TRBD1. The CDR3 has 14 amino acids. Germline V gene data show CDR1 as SGHTA and CDR2 as FQGNSA. V was clipped by 1 base and J by 4 bases; unmatched bases: 1.

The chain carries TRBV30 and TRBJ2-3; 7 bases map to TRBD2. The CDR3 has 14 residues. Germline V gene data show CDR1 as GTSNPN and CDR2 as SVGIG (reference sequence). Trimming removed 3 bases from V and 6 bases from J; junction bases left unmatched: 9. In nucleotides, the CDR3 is TGTGCCTGGAGGGGAGGACTAGGGGCTGATACGCAGTATTTT. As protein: CAWRGGLGADTQYF.

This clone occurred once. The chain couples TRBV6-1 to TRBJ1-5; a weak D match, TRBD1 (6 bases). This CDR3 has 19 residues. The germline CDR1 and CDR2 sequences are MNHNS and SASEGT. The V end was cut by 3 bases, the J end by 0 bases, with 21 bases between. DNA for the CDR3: TGTGCCAGCAGTGATCGGAAAGGGGCGACAGGAGATAGCAATCAGCCCCAGCATTTT. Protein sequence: CASSDRKGATGDSNQPQHF.

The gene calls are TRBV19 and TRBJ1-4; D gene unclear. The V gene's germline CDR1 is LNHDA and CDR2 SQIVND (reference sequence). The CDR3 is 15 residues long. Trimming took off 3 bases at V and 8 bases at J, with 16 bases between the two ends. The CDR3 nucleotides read TGTGCCAGTAGTATCTCGGGGAATGTAGGAGAAAAACTGTTTTTT. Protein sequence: CASSISGNVGEKLFF. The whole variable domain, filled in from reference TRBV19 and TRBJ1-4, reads DGGITQSPKYLFRKEGQNVTLSCEQNLNHDAMYWYRQDPGQGLRLIYYSQIVNDFQKGDIAEGYSVSREKKESFPLTVTSAQKNPTAFYLCASSISGNVGEKLFFGSGTQLSVL.

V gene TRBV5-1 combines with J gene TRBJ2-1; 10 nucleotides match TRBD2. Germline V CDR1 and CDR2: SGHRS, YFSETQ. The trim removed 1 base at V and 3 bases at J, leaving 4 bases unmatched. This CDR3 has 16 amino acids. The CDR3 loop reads CASSLIGTSVYNEQFF. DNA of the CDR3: TGCGCCAGCAGCTTGATCGGGACTAGCGTCTACAATGAGCAGTTCTTC.

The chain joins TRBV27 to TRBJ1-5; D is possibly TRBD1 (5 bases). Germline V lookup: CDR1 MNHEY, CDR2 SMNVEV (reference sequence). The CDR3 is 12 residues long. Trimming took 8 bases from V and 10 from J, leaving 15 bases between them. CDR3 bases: TGTGCCAGCTCGGGACGCCAAGGCCCCCAGCATTTT. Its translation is CASSGRQGPQHF.

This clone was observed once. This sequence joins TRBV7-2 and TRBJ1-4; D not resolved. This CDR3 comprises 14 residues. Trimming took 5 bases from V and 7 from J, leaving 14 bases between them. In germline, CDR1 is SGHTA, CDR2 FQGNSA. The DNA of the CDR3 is TGTGCCAGCAGCGTCGGTGCCCTCGGTGAAAAACTGTTTTTT. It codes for CASSVGALGEKLFF.

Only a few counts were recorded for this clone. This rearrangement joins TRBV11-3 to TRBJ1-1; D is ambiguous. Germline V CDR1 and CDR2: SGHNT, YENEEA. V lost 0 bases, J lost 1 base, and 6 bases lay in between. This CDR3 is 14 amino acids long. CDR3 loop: CASSLDWTNTEAFF. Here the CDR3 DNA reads TGTGCCAGCAGCTTAGATTGGACGAACACTGAAGCTTTCTTT.

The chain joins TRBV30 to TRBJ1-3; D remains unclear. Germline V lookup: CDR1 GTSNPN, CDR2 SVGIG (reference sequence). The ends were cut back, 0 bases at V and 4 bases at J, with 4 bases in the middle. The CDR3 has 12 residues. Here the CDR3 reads CAWSVGGNTIYF. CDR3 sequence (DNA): TGTGCCTGGAGTGTAGGAGGAAACACCATATATTTT.

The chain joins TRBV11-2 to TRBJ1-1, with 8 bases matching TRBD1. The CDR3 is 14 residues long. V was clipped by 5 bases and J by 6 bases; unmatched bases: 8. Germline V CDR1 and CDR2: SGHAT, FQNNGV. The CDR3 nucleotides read TGTGCCAGCAGCCGGGGGCAGGGGGCGTCTGAAGCTTTCTTT. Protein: CASSRGQGASEAFF.

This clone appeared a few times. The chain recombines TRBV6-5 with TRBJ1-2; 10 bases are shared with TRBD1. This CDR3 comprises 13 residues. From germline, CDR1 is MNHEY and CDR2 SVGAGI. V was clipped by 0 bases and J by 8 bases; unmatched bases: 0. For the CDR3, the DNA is TGTGCCAGCAGTTACTCGACAGGGGGCGGCTACACCTTC. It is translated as CASSYSTGGGYTF.

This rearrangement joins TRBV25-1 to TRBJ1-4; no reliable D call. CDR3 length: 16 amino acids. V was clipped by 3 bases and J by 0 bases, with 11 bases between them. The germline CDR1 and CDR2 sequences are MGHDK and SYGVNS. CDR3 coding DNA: TGTGCCAGCAGTGATTTACGACAATCAACTAATGAAAAACTGTTTTTT. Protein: CASSDLRQSTNEKLFF.

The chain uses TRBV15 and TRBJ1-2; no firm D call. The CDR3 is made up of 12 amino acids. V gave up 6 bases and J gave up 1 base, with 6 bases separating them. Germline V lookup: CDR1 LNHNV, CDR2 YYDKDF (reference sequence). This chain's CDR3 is CATSIHNYGYTF. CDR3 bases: TGTGCCACCAGTATACATAACTATGGCTACACCTTC. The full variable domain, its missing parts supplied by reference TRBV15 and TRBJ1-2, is DAMVIQNPRYQVTQFGKPVTLSCSQTLNHNVMYWYQQKSSQAPKLLFHYYDKDFNNEADTPDNFQSRRPNTSFCFLDIRSPGLGDTAMYLCATSIHNYGYTFGSGTRLTVV.

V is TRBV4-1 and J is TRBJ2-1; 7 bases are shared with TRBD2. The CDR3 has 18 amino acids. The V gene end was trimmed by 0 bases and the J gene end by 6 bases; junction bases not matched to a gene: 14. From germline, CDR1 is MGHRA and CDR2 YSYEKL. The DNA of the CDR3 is TGCGCCAGCAGCCAAGAACGATATGGGGGACTAACTTCCAATGAGCAGTTCTTC. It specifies CASSQERYGGLTSNEQFF.

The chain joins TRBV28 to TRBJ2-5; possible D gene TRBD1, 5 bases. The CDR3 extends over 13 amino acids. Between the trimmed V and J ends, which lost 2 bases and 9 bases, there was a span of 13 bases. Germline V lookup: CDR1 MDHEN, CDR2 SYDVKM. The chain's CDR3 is CASSLVDINPQYF. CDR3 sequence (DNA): TGTGCCAGCAGTTTAGTGGACATAAACCCCCAGTACTTC.

Written as DNA, the CDR3 is TGTGCCAGCTCCCCCCGGACTCTCCAAATGGGCGAGCAGTACTTC. Translating it yields CASSPRTLQMGEQYF. The V and J genes are TRBV28 and TRBJ2-7; D may be TRBD2 (5 bases). This CDR3 region has 15 residues. Germline CDR1 is MDHEN and CDR2 is SYDVKM. V lost 8 bases to trimming and J lost 6 bases, with 23 bases between them. Looking up the rest from reference TRBV28 and TRBJ2-7 gives the full variable domain: DVKVTQSSRYLVKRTGEKVFLECVQDMDHENMFWYRQDPGLGLRLIYFSYDVKMKEKGDIPEGYSVSREKKERFSLILESASTNQTSMYLCASSPRTLQMGEQYFGPGTRLTVT.

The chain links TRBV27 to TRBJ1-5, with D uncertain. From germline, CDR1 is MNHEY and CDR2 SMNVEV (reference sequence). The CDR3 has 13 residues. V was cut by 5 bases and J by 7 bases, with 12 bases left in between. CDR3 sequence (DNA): TGTGCCAGCAGTCCTCCGGGTGGGCAGCCCCAGCATTTT. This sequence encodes CASSPPGGQPQHF.

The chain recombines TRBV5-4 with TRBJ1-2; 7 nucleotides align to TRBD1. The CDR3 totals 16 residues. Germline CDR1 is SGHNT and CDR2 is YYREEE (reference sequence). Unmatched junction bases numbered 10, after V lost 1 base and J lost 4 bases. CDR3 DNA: TGTGCCAGCAGCTTGAAGGGGGACAGTGGGTTCTATGGCTACACCTTC. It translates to CASSLKGDSGFYGYTF.

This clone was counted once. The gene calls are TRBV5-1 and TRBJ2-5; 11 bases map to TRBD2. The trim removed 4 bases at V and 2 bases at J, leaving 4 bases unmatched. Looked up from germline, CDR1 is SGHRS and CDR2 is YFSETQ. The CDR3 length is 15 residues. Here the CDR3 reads CASSKGLAEQETQYF. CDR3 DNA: TGCGCCAGCAGCAAGGGACTAGCGGAACAAGAGACCCAGTACTTC.

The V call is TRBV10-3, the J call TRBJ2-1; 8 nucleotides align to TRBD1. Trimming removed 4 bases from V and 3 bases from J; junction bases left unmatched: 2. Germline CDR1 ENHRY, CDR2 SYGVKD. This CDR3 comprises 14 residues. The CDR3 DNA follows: TGTGCCATCAGTGGTACAGGGGGCTACAATGAGCAGTTCTTC. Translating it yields CAISGTGGYNEQFF.

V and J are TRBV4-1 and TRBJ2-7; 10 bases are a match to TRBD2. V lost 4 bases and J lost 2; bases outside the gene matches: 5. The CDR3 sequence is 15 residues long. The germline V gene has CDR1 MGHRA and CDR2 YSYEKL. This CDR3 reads CASSPRTSGPYEQYF. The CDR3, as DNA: TGCGCCAGCAGCCCTAGGACTAGCGGTCCCTACGAGCAGTACTTC.

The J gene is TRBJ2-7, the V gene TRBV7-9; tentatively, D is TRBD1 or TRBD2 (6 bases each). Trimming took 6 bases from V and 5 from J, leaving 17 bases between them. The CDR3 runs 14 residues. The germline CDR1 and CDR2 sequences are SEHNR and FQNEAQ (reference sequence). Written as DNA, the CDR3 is TGTGCCAGCAGTTACTCGGGGGCTGTGGACGAGCAGTACTTC. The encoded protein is CASSYSGAVDEQYF.

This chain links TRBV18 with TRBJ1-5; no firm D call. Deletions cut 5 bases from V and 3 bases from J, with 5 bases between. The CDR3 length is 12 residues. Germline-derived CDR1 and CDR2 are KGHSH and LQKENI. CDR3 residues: CASSRDNQPQHF. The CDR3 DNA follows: TGTGCCAGCTCAAGGGACAATCAGCCCCAGCATTTT.